The 10 T cell receptor beta chains presented below share a single source sample, sequenced in a study of T cell changes during pregnancy in multiple sclerosis (dated by TCRdb to between 2018 and 2020). Preparation of the library involved the immunoSEQ multiplex PCR assay. Sourced from immuneACCESS, this table was stored by TCRdb with only in-frame sequences that have V and J called. A share of the clones is absent; for the studies checked, an unresolved V gene accounts for under half, and the remainder has no known explanation. The table for this sample lists some 130,000 clones; roughly 96% of them were counted only once. 0.4% to 0.5% of the sample comes from the top ten. The starting material was peripheral blood, obtained after pregnancy. These receptors were taken from a female donor with multiple sclerosis, enrolled in a pregnancy study.

This clone was seen only a few times. The CDR3 region is CASRAGYGYTF. The CDR3 coding sequence is TGTGCCAGCAGAGCCGGCTATGGCTACACCTTC. This chain uses TRBV6-5 with TRBJ1-2; D unresolved. CDR1 is MNHEY and CDR2 is SVGAGI in the germline V gene. The CDR3 spans 11 residues. V lost 6 bases to trimming and J lost 4 bases, with 6 bases between them.

The chain recombines TRBV4-1 with TRBJ2-7; perhaps TRBD2 as D (5 bases). Germline V gene sequence: CDR1 MGHRA, CDR2 YSYEKL. V gave up 3 bases and J gave up 6 bases, with 12 bases separating them. This CDR3 is built from 13 residues. Here the CDR3 DNA reads TGCGCCAGCAGCCACAGTCTAGCAGCCGAGCAGTACTTC. It is translated as CASSHSLAAEQYF.

The chain combines TRBV27 with TRBJ2-1, with D possibly being TRBD2 (5 bases). The CDR3 covers 14 residues. Germline values: CDR1 MNHEY, CDR2 SMNVEV (reference sequence). V dropped 7 bases and J dropped 2 bases, with 12 bases sitting between them. The CDR3, as DNA: TGTGCCAGCACACGGACGGGAACCTACAATGAGCAGTTCTTC. Translating gives CASTRTGTYNEQFF.

This clone was observed once. V gene TRBV28 combines with J gene TRBJ2-3, with TRBD2 matching 9 bases. Per the germline V gene, CDR1 is MDHEN and CDR2 is SYDVKM. CDR3 size: 20 residues. The J segment lost 0 bases and the V segment lost 6 bases, leaving 19 bases of the junction unmatched. CDR3 in DNA: TGTGCCAGCAGGGGGCCGGATAGCGGGAGCCCGAGTATTAGCACAGATACGCAGTATTTT. Translated: CASRGPDSGSPSISTDTQYF.

The chain uses TRBV7-2 and TRBJ1-2; 7 bases are shared with TRBD1. This CDR3 has 15 residues. Germline CDR1 is SGHTA and CDR2 is FQGNSA. Trimming at V came to 1 base and at J to 4 bases, leaving 6 bases not matched to a gene. CDR3 amino acids: CASSLEPGGGYGYTF. The DNA of the CDR3 is TGTGCCAGCAGCTTAGAGCCAGGGGGTGGCTATGGCTACACCTTC. The full variable domain, its missing parts supplied by reference TRBV7-2 and TRBJ1-2, is GAGVSQSPSNKVTEKGKDVELRCDPISGHTALYWYRQSLGQGLEFLIYFQGNSAPDKSGLPSDRFSAERTGGSVSTLTIQRTQQEDSAVYLCASSLEPGGGYGYTFGSGTRLTVV.

The V and J genes are TRBV7-9 and TRBJ1-1; the D is unclear. Germline V gives CDR1 SEHNR, CDR2 FQNEAQ (reference sequence). V lost 4 bases and J lost 1, with 16 bases in between. The CDR3 runs 16 residues. Here the CDR3 reads CASSSSHGVPNTEAFF. Written as DNA, the CDR3 is TGTGCCAGCAGCTCTAGTCACGGGGTCCCGAACACTGAAGCTTTCTTT.

The V gene is TRBV27, the J gene TRBJ2-7; TRBD2 is a possible D gene (5 bases). CDR3 size: 11 residues. The ends were cut back, 6 bases at V and 7 bases at J, with 10 bases in the middle. Germline V gene data show CDR1 as MNHEY and CDR2 as SMNVEV (reference sequence). CDR3 DNA sequence: TGTGCCAGCAGCTCGGGCGGGGAGCAGTACTTC. This gives the protein CASSSGGEQYF.

The rearrangement uses TRBV11-1 and TRBJ2-5; 7 bases are a match to TRBD1. The CDR3 contains 15 residues. J lost 5 bases, V lost 6 bases, and 12 bases had no gene match. CDR1 and CDR2 from the germline V gene are SGHAT and FQDESV (reference sequence). The CDR3 nucleotides read TGTGCCAGCAGACCGGACAGGTCTGAGCGTGAGACCCAGTACTTC. Encoded protein: CASRPDRSERETQYF.

The chain uses TRBV15 and TRBJ1-4; D is unclear. This CDR3 spans 16 amino acids. Trimming pared 3 bases from V and 1 base from J, leaving 12 bases between. Per germline, CDR1 LNHNV and CDR2 YYDKDF (reference sequence). This chain's CDR3 is CATSSNRKRTNEKLFF. The CDR3 bases are TGTGCCACCAGCAGCAACAGAAAAAGAACTAATGAAAAACTGTTTTTT.

V gene TRBV30 combines with J gene TRBJ1-5, with 7 bases identical to TRBD1. CDR3 length: 15 residues. Germline loops: CDR1 GTSNPN, CDR2 SVGIG (reference sequence). Trimming at V came to 0 bases and at J to 7 bases, leaving 9 bases not matched to a gene. The CDR3 spells CAWSVSGGDWQPQHF. CDR3 coding DNA: TGTGCCTGGAGTGTATCAGGGGGTGATTGGCAGCCCCAGCATTTT.